These 24 T cell receptor beta chains were sequenced from one sample in a study of response to subunit inactivated influenza vaccine. MiXCR, run by TCRdb on the RT-PCR reads, gives a single entry per CDR3 protein. The sample has 500,000 to 700,000 distinct CDR3 sequences; 20% to 25% are singletons. The same sample was also used in a study of T cells expressing NK-cell markers. That study reports: Researchers built TCR beta cDNA using 5'RACE template switching with UMIs.

Sequences were derived from CD4+ T cells sorted from PBMCs, sampled approximately 12 days after vaccination. The receptors shown here come from a man in his fifties who received an inactivated influenza vaccine.

This clonotype was counted between two and nine times. The chain uses TRBV19 and TRBJ2-7; possibly TRBD1 for D (5 bases). Germline CDR1 LNHDA, CDR2 SQIVND (reference sequence). V gave up 5 bases and J gave up 4 bases, with 9 bases separating them. The CDR3 has 12 amino acids. This CDR3 reads CASSATGYEQYF. As DNA, the CDR3 is TGTGCCAGTAGTGCTACAGGTTACGAGCAGTACTTC.

This clonotype was observed a single time. The chain has TRBV9 and TRBJ2-1; D may be TRBD1 or TRBD2 (5 bases each). This CDR3 has 15 amino acids. Germline CDR1 is SGDLS and CDR2 is YYNGEE. Trimming stripped 0 bases from V and 2 bases from J, with 9 bases between. CDR3 amino acids: CASSVGDPAYNEQFF. The CDR3, as DNA: TGTGCCAGCAGCGTAGGGGACCCTGCCTACAATGAGCAGTTCTTC.

V usage is TRBV12-3 or TRBV12-4 and J usage is TRBJ2-7; no firm D call. This CDR3 is built from 12 residues. The V gene lost 2 bases and the J gene lost 5 bases, with 7 bases spanning the gap. In DNA, the CDR3 is TGTGCCAGCAGTTTAAACAGCAACGAGCAGTACTTC. Its protein is CASSLNSNEQYF.

The table lists this clonotype with a few counts. The V gene is TRBV30, the J gene TRBJ2-3, with 7 bases fitting TRBD2. There are 15 residues in the CDR3. From germline, CDR1 is GTSNPN and CDR2 SVGIG (reference sequence). V shed 2 bases and J 2 bases; nucleotides not matched to a gene: 7. As DNA, the CDR3 is TGTGCCTGGAGTAGCCAGCGGGGCTACACAGATACGCAGTATTTT. Translating it yields CAWSSQRGYTDTQYF. Full variable domain (rest looked up from reference TRBV30 and TRBJ2-3): SQTIHQWPATLVQPVGSPLSLECTVEGTSNPNLYWYRQAAGRGLQLLFYSVGIGQISSEVPQNLSASRPQDRQFILSSKKLLLSDSGFYLCAWSSQRGYTDTQYFGPGTRLTVL.

V gene TRBV4-2 combines with J gene TRBJ1-5; D might be TRBD1 (6 bases). Trimming pared 0 bases from V and 6 bases from J, leaving 15 bases between. Germline CDR1 and CDR2: LGHNA and YNFKEQ. The CDR3 spans 16 residues. CDR3 protein: CASSQDWGAWIQPQHF. The CDR3 coding sequence is TGTGCCAGCAGCCAAGATTGGGGGGCGTGGATTCAGCCCCAGCATTTT.

There are a few counts of this clonotype. The chain joins TRBV29-1 to TRBJ2-7; perhaps TRBD2 as D (6 bases). CDR1 and CDR2 (germline): SQVTM, ANQGSEA. This CDR3 has 11 residues. V was pared by 3 bases and J by 6 bases, with 9 bases between. The CDR3 DNA follows: TGCAGCGTTGATGGGGGGAGCGAGCAGTACTTC. This translates into CSVDGGSEQYF.

This clonotype was counted between two and nine times. The chain links TRBV6-2 or TRBV6-3 to TRBJ2-5, with 14 bases identical to TRBD2. V lost 6 bases to trimming and J lost 1 base; unmatched junction nucleotides: 7. CDR1 is MNHEY, CDR2 SVGEGT, per germline. The CDR3 is 17 amino acids. The CDR3 loop is CASSRGTSGSRQETQYF. In DNA form, the CDR3 reads TGTGCCAGCAGCCGAGGGACTAGCGGGAGCCGCCAAGAGACCCAGTACTTC.

V and J are TRBV23-1 and TRBJ1-5, with D possibly TRBD1 on 6 matching bases. TRBV23-1 is recorded as an ORF, its role being uncertain. V lost 4 bases, J lost 4 bases, and 20 bases lay in between. The CDR3 is 17 residues long. CDR3 nucleotide sequence: TGCGCCAGCAGTCGCGAGAATGGGCAGGGGAGGAATCAGCCCCAGCATTTT. Residues: CASSRENGQGRNQPQHF.

This chain connects TRBV20-1 to TRBJ2-7; D may be TRBD2 (8 bases). Trimming removed 5 bases from V and 1 base from J, with 18 bases in between. Germline lookup yields CDR1 DFQATT and CDR2 SNEGSKA (reference sequence). CDR3 length equals 15 residues. CDR3 protein: CSAFRGGGRSYEQYF. CDR3 coding DNA: TGCAGTGCTTTCAGAGGGGGCGGGAGGTCCTACGAGCAGTACTTC.

The CDR3: CATRTGGRNEQFF. The CDR3 DNA reads TGTGCCACTAGGACAGGGGGACGTAATGAGCAGTTCTTC. J is TRBJ2-1 and V is TRBV19, with 10 positions matching TRBD1. Trimming cost V 10 bases and J 7 bases; bases outside gene matches: 7. Per germline, CDR1 LNHDA and CDR2 SQIVND (reference sequence). The CDR3 length is 13 residues.

The CDR3 DNA is TGCAGTGTAGAGGCGGGAGGAATGAGTAATGAGCAGTTCTTC. Protein sequence: CSVEAGGMSNEQFF. The chain employs TRBV20-1 and TRBJ2-1; 8 bases are shared with TRBD2. CDR3 length: 14 residues. From germline, CDR1 is DFQATT and CDR2 SNEGSKA (reference sequence). V shed 7 bases, J shed 7 bases, and the junction held 12 bases outside the gene matches.

J is TRBJ2-5 and V is TRBV12-3 or TRBV12-4, with 9 bases that match TRBD1. With 2 bases clipped from V and 4 bases from J, the junction kept 5 bases outside the gene matches. CDR3 length equals 15 residues. CDR3 in amino acids: CASSLRQGGGETQYF. DNA of the CDR3: TGTGCCAGCAGTTTAAGACAGGGGGGGGGAGAGACCCAGTACTTC.

This clonotype was recorded at least ten times. V usage is TRBV29-1 and J usage is TRBJ2-7; D is tentatively TRBD1 or TRBD2 (5 bases each). V lost 6 bases, J lost 5 bases, and 17 bases lay in between. Germline CDR1 and CDR2: SQVTM and ANQGSEA. The CDR3 spans 13 residues. CDR3 in DNA: TGCAGCGTGGGCTCGAATGGGGGAAACGAGCAGTACTTC. Translating gives CSVGSNGGNEQYF.

This chain links TRBV28 with TRBJ2-7; TRBD1 aligns across 7 bases. The CDR3 spans 15 residues. V gave up 2 bases and J gave up 4 bases; unmatched junction bases: 8. The germline V gene has CDR1 MDHEN and CDR2 SYDVKM. CDR3 in DNA: TGTGCCAGCAGTTTACCGACAGGGATTACATACGAGCAGTACTTC. Its protein is CASSLPTGITYEQYF. Using reference TRBV28 and TRBJ2-7 for the parts outside the CDR3, the full variable domain is DVKVTQSSRYLVKRTGEKVFLECVQDMDHENMFWYRQDPGLGLRLIYFSYDVKMKEKGDIPEGYSVSREKKERFSLILESASTNQTSMYLCASSLPTGITYEQYFGPGTRLTVT.

This clonotype showed up many times. This chain uses TRBV20-1 with TRBJ2-1, with 9 bases fitting TRBD1. CDR3 length: 15 amino acids. V shed 6 bases, J shed 6 bases, and the junction held 12 bases outside the gene matches. Germline lookup yields CDR1 DFQATT and CDR2 SNEGSKA (reference sequence). CDR3 sequence: CSARWGGTGTNEQFF. DNA of the CDR3: TGCAGTGCCAGATGGGGGGGGACAGGGACCAATGAGCAGTTCTTC.

V and J are TRBV9 and TRBJ2-3; TRBD1 matches at 12 bases. This CDR3 spans 16 amino acids. Trimming cost V 6 bases and J 3 bases; bases outside gene matches: 8. Germline assignment: CDR1 SGDLS and CDR2 YYNGEE. The CDR3 reads CASNPRGQGATDTQYF. DNA of the CDR3: TGTGCCAGCAACCCGAGGGGACAGGGGGCGACAGATACGCAGTATTTT. Based on the CDR3 plus reference TRBV9 and TRBJ2-3, the full variable domain is DSGVTQTPKHLITATGQRVTLRCSPRSGDLSVYWYQQSLDQGLQFLIQYYNGEERAKGNILERFSAQQFPDLHSELNLSSLELGDSALYFCASNPRGQGATDTQYFGPGTRLTVL.

The DNA of the CDR3 is TGCGCCAGCAGCTTGACAGGGGGCAGAAACTATGGCTACACCTTC. This encodes CASSLTGGRNYGYTF. The chain joins TRBV5-1 to TRBJ1-2; 9 bases align to TRBD1. Germline V gives CDR1 SGHRS, CDR2 YFSETQ. The CDR3 sequence is 15 residues long. J was trimmed by 2 bases and V by 1 base; bases with no gene match: 3. Complete variable domain (other parts from reference TRBV5-1 and TRBJ1-2): KAGVTQTPRYLIKTRGQQVTLSCSPISGHRSVSWYQQTPGQGLQFLFEYFSETQRNKGNFPGRFSGRQFSNSRSEMNVSTLELGDSALYLCASSLTGGRNYGYTFGSGTRLTVV.

This clonotype was seen repeatedly, ten times or more. The rearrangement uses TRBV6-2 or TRBV6-3 and TRBJ2-3; D is undetermined. Germline CDR1 is MNHEY and CDR2 is SVGEGT. Trimming removed 7 bases at V and 1 base at J, with 12 bases between. This CDR3 contains 14 residues. The CDR3 DNA sequence: TGTGCCAGCATGGAGACGTTGGGCACAGATACGCAGTATTTT. Amino acids: CASMETLGTDTQYF.

This chain connects TRBV24-1 to TRBJ2-3; possible D gene TRBD2, 5 bases. The length of the CDR3 is 20 residues. The V and J ends lost 6 bases and 0 bases respectively, with 27 bases between them. Germline V lookup: CDR1 KGHDR, CDR2 SFDVKD. This CDR3 reads CATSWSPQRRSGESTDTQYF. CDR3 sequence (DNA): TGTGCCACCAGTTGGTCCCCCCAGCGGCGGAGCGGTGAGAGCACAGATACGCAGTATTTT.

V and J are TRBV7-9 and TRBJ2-1, with no clear D. V lost 2 bases to trimming and J lost 4 bases, with 12 bases between them. CDR1 and CDR2 from the germline V gene are SEHNR and FQNEAQ (reference sequence). This CDR3 is 15 amino acids long. The CDR3 spells CASSLFGERYNEQFF. In nucleotides, the CDR3 is TGTGCCAGCAGCTTATTTGGGGAAAGGTACAATGAGCAGTTCTTC.

This clonotype showed up just a few times. CDR3 sequence: CASSGHGQSTDTQYF. As DNA, the CDR3 is TGTGCCAGCAGCGGACACGGACAGAGCACAGATACGCAGTATTTT. V usage is TRBV9 and J usage is TRBJ2-3; TRBD1 is a possible D gene (6 bases). V lost 3 bases and J lost 0, with 11 bases in between. CDR1 and CDR2 from the germline V gene are SGDLS and YYNGEE. The CDR3 has 15 amino acids.

J is TRBJ2-7 and V is TRBV20-1; 8 bases are a match to TRBD2. The CDR3 consists of 14 residues. The germline V gene encodes CDR1 DFQATT and CDR2 SNEGSKA (reference sequence). V gave up 6 bases and J gave up 6 bases; unmatched junction bases: 13. The CDR3 sequence is CSAPPGSGVLEQYF. CDR3 coding DNA: TGCAGTGCCCCACCGGGTAGCGGGGTTCTCGAGCAGTACTTC.

This clonotype was observed a handful of times. This chain connects TRBV6-5 to TRBJ2-1, with D perhaps TRBD2 (6 bases). Trimming removed 0 bases from V and 0 bases from J, with 9 bases in between. CDR3 length: 16 residues. Germline CDR1 MNHEY, CDR2 SVGAGI. The CDR3 here is CASSYSSGSSYNEQFF. The CDR3 DNA sequence: TGTGCCAGCAGTTACTCTTCCGGGAGCTCCTACAATGAGCAGTTCTTC.

The V gene is TRBV2, the J gene TRBJ1-5; no firm D call. The V gene lost 4 bases and the J gene lost 3 bases, with 10 bases spanning the gap. Germline V gives CDR1 SNHLY, CDR2 FYNNEI. The CDR3 runs to 14 residues. DNA of the CDR3: TGTGCCAGCAGTGCGCAACAGACCAATCAGCCCCAGCATTTT. Amino acid sequence: CASSAQQTNQPQHF.